Included here is one T cell receptor (beta chain) sequence, with context. The sample's time point: patch test 3, about 24 weeks after DPC sensitization. Documented treatment: therapeutic diphenylcyclopropenone sensitization with weekly scalp DPC. Germline V gene sequence: CDR1 SEHNR, CDR2 FQNEAQ (reference sequence). Between the trimmed V and J ends, which lost 5 bases and 7 bases, there was a span of 5 bases. The CDR3 covers 10 residues. TCRdb recomputed calls from the RACE reads with MiXCR, one row per CDR3 protein. The data show roughly 130,000 distinct CDR3 sequences, roughly 10% seen once. This entry comes from a study of human T cells and chemical hapten exposure. Background on the study: The study sensitized with 2% DPC on a 2 cm by 2 cm patch of upper inner arm skin.

The chain joins TRBV7-9 to TRBJ1-1, with no clear D. The sample in question was whole blood, obtained in connection with sensitization to the hapten diphenylcyclopropenone (DPC). The receptor's source is a woman in her fifties or sixties with alopecia areata. Some clones in this sample may be carry-over from other donors' samples. CDR3 bases: TGTGCCAGCAGCGGCGTTGAAGCTTTCTTT. This encodes CASSGVEAFF. The entire variable domain, with the rest obtained from reference TRBV7-9 and TRBJ1-1, is as follows: DTGVSQNPRHKITKRGQNVTFRCDPISEHNRLYWYRQTLGQGPEFLTYFQNEAQLEKSRLLSDRFSAERPKGSFSTLEIQRTEQGDSAMYLCASSGVEAFFGQGTRLTVV.